A single sample is the source of the 25 T cell receptor beta chains below, sequenced in a study of T cells in Graves' hyperthyroidism and ophthalmopathy. There were TCR beta CDR3 regions amplified from RNA transcripts. A first-round RT-PCR of the TCR CDR3 used the HTBI primer set. TCRdb processed the multiplex PCR reads anew with MiXCR; each CDR3 protein has one entry. The table includes roughly 630,000 distinct CDR3 sequences, roughly 14% detected once. Material: blood. These receptors were taken from a woman aged 25 to 39 with Graves' hyperthyroidism.

This clonotype was counted many times. V gene TRBV11-2 combines with J gene TRBJ2-1, with no clear D. The CDR3 totals 17 residues. V was pared by 1 base and J by 0 bases, with 13 bases between. Looked up from germline, CDR1 is SGHAT and CDR2 is FQNNGV. The CDR3 region has the DNA TGTGCCAGCAGCTTAGGCGGTGTGGCGGACTCCTACAATGAGCAGTTCTTC. Amino acid sequence: CASSLGGVADSYNEQFF. The entire variable domain, with the rest obtained from reference TRBV11-2 and TRBJ2-1, is as follows: EAGVAQSPRYKIIEKRQSVAFWCNPISGHATLYWYQQILGQGPKLLIQFQNNGVVDDSQLPKDRFSAERLKGVDSTLKIQPAKLEDSAVYLCASSLGGVADSYNEQFFGPGTRLTVL.

As to this clonotype: A much larger clone lies a single base off, so this may be a read error. V gene TRBV7-2 combines with J gene TRBJ2-5, with D possibly TRBD1 on 5 matching bases. Germline V CDR1 and CDR2: SGHTA, FQGNSA. V was clipped by 5 bases and J by 5 bases, with 12 bases between them. CDR3 size: 13 residues. The CDR3 DNA follows: TGTGCCAGCAGCCTACAGGTTATGGAGACCCAGTACTTC. It is translated as CASSLQVMETQYF.

Many counts were recorded for this clonotype. The rearrangement links TRBV18 to TRBJ1-1; tentative D call: TRBD1 (6 bases). CDR1 and CDR2 from the germline V gene are KGHSH and LQKENI. This CDR3 is built from 17 residues. The V end was cut by 0 bases, the J end by 5 bases, with 19 bases between. CDR3 in amino acids: CASSPPRQEGMRTEAFF. The DNA of the CDR3 is TGTGCCAGCTCACCACCTAGACAGGAAGGTATGAGGACTGAAGCTTTCTTT.

This clonotype has a count of ten or more. The chain is built from TRBV28 and TRBJ2-1, with D possibly being TRBD2 (5 bases). Germline CDR1 reads MDHEN; CDR2 reads SYDVKM. Trimming cost V 7 bases and J 0 bases, with 16 bases left between them. The CDR3 has 16 residues. This chain's CDR3 is CASKSGDPPSYNEQFF. CDR3 nucleotides: TGTGCCAGCAAAAGCGGCGACCCCCCCTCCTACAATGAGCAGTTCTTC.

This clonotype was counted ten times or more. V and J are TRBV11-2 and TRBJ2-7, with 7 positions matching TRBD1. Per germline, CDR1 SGHAT and CDR2 FQNNGV. With V trimmed by 2 bases and J by 0 bases, 4 bases remained unmatched. The CDR3 contains 15 residues. CDR3 coding DNA: TGTGCCAGCAGCTTAAGGGGGACAGCCTCCTACGAGCAGTACTTC. Its translation: CASSLRGTASYEQYF.

About this clonotype itself: A read error may account for a junction end that differs from germline. This chain connects TRBV20-1 to TRBJ2-5, with D possibly matching TRBD2 (5 bases). This CDR3 has 11 residues. CDR1 DFQATT and CDR2 SNEGSKA come from the germline V gene (reference sequence). The CDR3 nucleotides read TGCAGTTTTAGCGCAGGAGAGCCCCAGTACTTC. It translates to CSFSAGEPQYF.

This clonotype was observed at least ten times. V is TRBV2 and J is TRBJ1-2; D ambiguous. Germline V CDR1 and CDR2: SNHLY, FYNNEI. This CDR3 is built from 14 residues. V was pared by 7 bases and J by 4 bases, with 16 bases between. The CDR3 nucleotides are TGTGCCAGCACCACCGGCGGGCAGCCCTATGGCTACACCTTC. This gives the protein CASTTGGQPYGYTF.

This clonotype has a count of ten or more. The rearrangement links TRBV3-1 to TRBJ2-5; D might be TRBD2 (6 bases). Trimming stripped 0 bases from V and 5 bases from J, with 13 bases between. Per germline, CDR1 LGHDT and CDR2 YNNKEL (reference sequence). The CDR3 totals 15 residues. CDR3 in amino acids: CASSQDKGGVETQYF. The CDR3 region has the DNA TGTGCCAGCAGCCAAGATAAAGGAGGGGTCGAGACCCAGTACTTC.

This clonotype was counted only a few times. This chain uses TRBV7-9 with TRBJ1-2; weak D call: TRBD1 (6 bases). V was pared by 5 bases and J by 4 bases, with 11 bases between. The CDR3 sequence is 13 residues long. CDR1 and CDR2 (germline): SEHNR, FQNEAQ (reference sequence). The CDR3 DNA follows: TGTGCCAGCAGCCAGGCAGGGGTCTATGGCTACACCTTC. This codes for CASSQAGVYGYTF.

This clonotype was recorded at least ten times. V usage is TRBV29-1 and J usage is TRBJ1-1; no clear D gene. V gave up 3 bases and J gave up 8 bases, with 16 bases separating them. The CDR3 has 13 amino acids. CDR1 SQVTM and CDR2 ANQGSEA come from the germline V gene. CDR3 in DNA: TGCAGCGTTGACGGCCACAATGAAGGGGAAGCTTTCTTT. This sequence encodes CSVDGHNEGEAFF.

A note on this clonotype: Being one base from a much bigger clone, this may be a read error. J is TRBJ2-3 and V is TRBV12-3 or TRBV12-4, with D perhaps matching TRBD2 (6 bases). The CDR3 covers 15 residues. The CDR3 here is CASSLRGIYTDTRYF. As DNA, the CDR3 is TGTGCCAGCAGTCTTCGCGGGATTTACACAGATACGCGGTATTTT.

About this clonotype: Being one base from a much bigger clone, this may be a read error. The CDR3 reads CASSPNRGYQPQHF. The CDR3 nucleotides are TGTGCCAGCAGTCCAAACAGGGGGTATCAGCCCCAGCATTTT. J is TRBJ1-5 and V is TRBV28, with 8 bases fitting TRBD1. V trimming: 5 bases; J trimming: 5 bases; junction bases outside the gene matches: 5. The length of the CDR3 is 14 residues. The germline gives CDR1 MDHEN, CDR2 SYDVKM.

The chain carries TRBV4-1 and TRBJ2-6, with 11 nucleotides matching TRBD1. The length of the CDR3 is 18 residues. Trimming cost V 4 bases and J 0 bases; bases outside gene matches: 5. Germline CDR1 reads MGHRA; CDR2 reads YSYEKL. CDR3 in DNA: TGCGCCAGCAGCCCTGGGACAGGGGGGGACTCTGGGGCCAACGTCCTGACTTTC. Translating it yields CASSPGTGGDSGANVLTF.

CDR3 residues: CASQGQLNTGELFF. The DNA for the CDR3 is TGTGCCAGCCAGGGACAGCTTAACACCGGGGAGCTGTTTTTT. The gene calls are TRBV25-1 and TRBJ2-2; 7 bases align to TRBD1. With V trimmed by 8 bases and J by 2 bases, 5 bases remained unmatched. Germline V gene sequence: CDR1 MGHDK, CDR2 SYGVNS. The CDR3 contains 14 residues.

The chain recombines TRBV7-8 with TRBJ2-2, with 10 bases matching TRBD2. V dropped 5 bases and J dropped 7; count of bases not matched to a gene: 4. From germline, CDR1 is SGHVS and CDR2 FQNEAQ. The CDR3 totals 14 residues. The CDR3 DNA sequence: TGTGCCAGCAGCAACAGCGGGAGGGTCGGGGAGCTGTTTTTT. Translated, it gives CASSNSGRVGELFF. The full variable domain, its missing parts supplied by reference TRBV7-8 and TRBJ2-2, is GAGVSQSPRYKVAKRGQDVALRCDPISGHVSLFWYQQALGQGPEFLTYFQNEAQLDKSGLPSDRFFAERPEGSVSTLKIQRTQQEDSAVYLCASSNSGRVGELFFGEGSRLTVL.

The chain is built from TRBV6-4 and TRBJ2-1; D is possibly TRBD2 (6 bases). Trimming took 9 bases from V and 4 from J, leaving 13 bases between them. The CDR3 covers 13 residues. In germline, CDR1 is MRHNA, CDR2 SNTAGT. CDR3 loop: CARTGVRYNEQFF. DNA of the CDR3: TGTGCCAGGACGGGAGTAAGGTACAATGAGCAGTTCTTC.

Only a few counts were recorded for this clonotype. The V gene is TRBV3-1, the J gene TRBJ2-7; 10 bases agree with TRBD1. V shed 3 bases, J shed 6 bases, and the junction held 8 bases outside the gene matches. Germline V gene lookup returns CDR1 LGHDT and CDR2 YNNKEL (reference sequence). This CDR3 is 15 amino acids long. The CDR3 is CASSHGDRGHGEQYF. CDR3 bases: TGTGCCAGCAGCCACGGGGACAGGGGTCACGGCGAGCAGTACTTC.

The chain joins TRBV20-1 to TRBJ2-7, with 7 bases identical to TRBD1. CDR3 length: 16 residues. Trimming at V came to 3 bases and at J to 3 bases, leaving 14 bases not matched to a gene. CDR1 and CDR2 (germline): DFQATT, SNEGSKA (reference sequence). The CDR3 nucleotides read TGCAGTGCTAGTGAGGGACCCCAGACAGGGTACTACGAGCAGTACTTC. The encoded protein is CSASEGPQTGYYEQYF.

Points on this clonotype: This clone may be a read error of a much larger clone one base away. The V call is TRBV27, the J call TRBJ2-7; the match to TRBD1 covers 7 bases. CDR3 length: 14 residues. Germline V lookup: CDR1 MNHEY, CDR2 SMNVEV (reference sequence). With V trimmed by 8 bases and J by 6 bases, 13 bases remained unmatched. The CDR3 reads CASGQTGIVGEQYF. The CDR3, as DNA: TGTGCCAGCGGACAGACAGGGATTGTAGGCGAGCAGTACTTC.

V is TRBV19 and J is TRBJ2-5, with 7 bases that match TRBD1. Germline trimming cut 10 bases from V and 3 bases from J; bases unmatched to any gene: 5. This CDR3 has 12 residues. Germline CDR1 is LNHDA and CDR2 is SQIVND (reference sequence). The DNA of the CDR3 is TGTGCCACCGGGACAGTAGAAGAGACCCAGTACTTC. Encoded protein: CATGTVEETQYF.

This clonotype occurred many times. V is TRBV11-2 and J is TRBJ2-3; 7 bases are a match to TRBD2. The CDR3 covers 14 residues. Germline V gene data show CDR1 as SGHAT and CDR2 as FQNNGV. Germline trimming cut 5 bases from V and 3 bases from J; bases unmatched to any gene: 5. The CDR3 DNA is TGTGCCAGCAGCGGGGGGGGGGGAACAGATACGCAGTATTTT. Translation gives CASSGGGGTDTQYF.

The chain couples TRBV4-3 to TRBJ2-3; 12 nucleotides match TRBD2. Trimming at V came to 4 bases and at J to 0 bases, leaving 5 bases not matched to a gene. The CDR3 spans 17 residues. Germline V gives CDR1 LGHNA, CDR2 YSLEER. In nucleotides, the CDR3 is TGCGCCAGCAGCCGCGGACTAGCGGGACGCAGCACAGATACGCAGTATTTT. Its translation is CASSRGLAGRSTDTQYF.

CDR3 in DNA: TGTGCCAGTGGGCGCCTGTCGGTCTATGGCTACACCTTC. Its protein is CASGRLSVYGYTF. The J gene is TRBJ1-2, the V gene TRBV6-1; no definite D call. V shed 9 bases and J shed 4 bases, with 15 bases lying between them. Germline V gives CDR1 MNHNS, CDR2 SASEGT. The CDR3 is 13 amino acids.

J is TRBJ1-2 and V is TRBV7-9; D is unclear. The CDR3 is 14 residues long. Germline V gene sequence: CDR1 SEHNR, CDR2 FQNEAQ (reference sequence). V was trimmed by 3 bases and J by 6 bases, leaving 14 bases between them. CDR3 region: CASSLLNSRDGYTF. The CDR3 DNA follows: TGTGCCAGCAGCTTGTTGAACTCTAGGGATGGCTACACCTTC.

The chain is built from TRBV18 and TRBJ2-3, with D perhaps matching TRBD2 (5 bases). From germline, CDR1 is KGHSH and CDR2 LQKENI. The CDR3 has 16 amino acids. V was trimmed by 3 bases and J by 0 bases, leaving 13 bases between them. In DNA form, the CDR3 reads TGTGCCAGCTCACCGGACTTAGCGACTAGCACAGATACGCAGTATTTT. Protein: CASSPDLATSTDTQYF.